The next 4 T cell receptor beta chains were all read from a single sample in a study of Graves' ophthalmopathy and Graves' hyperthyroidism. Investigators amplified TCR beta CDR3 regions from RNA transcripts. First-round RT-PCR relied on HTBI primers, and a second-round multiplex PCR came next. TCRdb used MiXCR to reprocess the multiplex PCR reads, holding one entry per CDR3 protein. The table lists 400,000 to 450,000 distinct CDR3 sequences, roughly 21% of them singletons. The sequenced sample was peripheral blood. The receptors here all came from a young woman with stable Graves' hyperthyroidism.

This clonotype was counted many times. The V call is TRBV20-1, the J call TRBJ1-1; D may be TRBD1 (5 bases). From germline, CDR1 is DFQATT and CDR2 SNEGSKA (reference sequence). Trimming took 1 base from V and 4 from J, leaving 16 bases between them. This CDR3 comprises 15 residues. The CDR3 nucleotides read TGCAGTGCTAGAGGAGGGGTGGGGGGAATCACTGAAGCTTTCTTT. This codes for CSARGGVGGITEAFF.

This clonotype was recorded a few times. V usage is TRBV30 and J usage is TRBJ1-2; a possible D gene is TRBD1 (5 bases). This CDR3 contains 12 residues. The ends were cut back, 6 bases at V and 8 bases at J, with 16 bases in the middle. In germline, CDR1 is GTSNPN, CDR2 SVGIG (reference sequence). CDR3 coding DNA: TGTGCCTGCAAGTCCTCGGGGGGAGGCTACACCTTC. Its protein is CACKSSGGGYTF.

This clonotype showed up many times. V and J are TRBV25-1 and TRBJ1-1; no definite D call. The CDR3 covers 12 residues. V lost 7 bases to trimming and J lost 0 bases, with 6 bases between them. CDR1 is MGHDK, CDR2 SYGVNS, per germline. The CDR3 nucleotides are TGTGCCAGCATCGACGTGAACACTGAAGCTTTCTTT. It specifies CASIDVNTEAFF.

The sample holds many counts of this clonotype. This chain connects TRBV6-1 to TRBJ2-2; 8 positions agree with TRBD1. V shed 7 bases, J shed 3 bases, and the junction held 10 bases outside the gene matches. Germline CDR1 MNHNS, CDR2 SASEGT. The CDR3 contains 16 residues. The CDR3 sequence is CASMGGRGRYTGELFF. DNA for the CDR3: TGTGCCAGCATGGGGGGCAGGGGGCGCTACACCGGGGAGCTGTTTTTT.